These 32 T cell receptor beta chains share one sample of origin, sequenced in a study of T-cell memory formation after mild COVID-19. TCRdb re-called the 5' RACE reads with MiXCR, one entry per CDR3 protein. This table holds about 560,000 distinct CDR3 sequences, about 22% found once. The sequenced material came from PBMCs or a T cell subset sorted from them (not recorded which). Receptors were obtained from an adult woman who had mild COVID-19 (a few samples of this study predate the infection). Cell type and time point are not known.

V is TRBV14 and J is TRBJ2-7; D is ambiguous. The germline V gene encodes CDR1 SGHDN and CDR2 FVKESK. V was cut by 4 bases and J by 6 bases, with 13 bases left in between. The CDR3 has 13 residues. CDR3 DNA: TGTGCCAGCAGCCTCTTGCTTGTCGGCGAGCAGTACTTC. Its translation: CASSLLLVGEQYF.

The rearrangement uses TRBV7-2 and TRBJ2-7; 8 nucleotides align to TRBD1. The CDR3 totals 14 residues. Germline V gene data show CDR1 as SGHTA and CDR2 as FQGNSA. The V segment lost 4 bases and the J segment 6 bases; nucleotides outside the gene matches: 8. CDR3 amino acids: CASSSRTGTPEQYF. CDR3 DNA: TGTGCCAGCAGCTCTAGGACAGGGACCCCCGAGCAGTACTTC.

This clonotype showed up just a few times. The chain has TRBV7-9 and TRBJ2-5, with 9 bases identical to TRBD2. Germline CDR1 SEHNR, CDR2 FQNEAQ (reference sequence). After removal of 2 bases from V and 5 bases from J, the junction contained 6 bases not matched to a gene. There are 15 residues in the CDR3. The CDR3 DNA follows: TGTGCCAGCAGCTTACCCACGAGCGGGGGGGAGACCCAGTACTTC. It yields the protein CASSLPTSGGETQYF.

The rearrangement uses TRBV5-1 and TRBJ2-7; tentative D call: TRBD2 (5 bases). CDR3 size: 15 residues. Germline V gene lookup returns CDR1 SGHRS and CDR2 YFSETQ. V was clipped by 4 bases and J by 2 bases, with 16 bases between them. Here the CDR3 DNA reads TGCGCCAGCAGCCATACTCTCAACGGGGCCTACGAGCAGTACTTC. Translated, it gives CASSHTLNGAYEQYF.

About this clonotype: A read error may account for a junction end that differs from germline. The chain uses TRBV19 and TRBJ1-1; D remains ambiguous. The CDR3 is 10 residues long. Germline V gene lookup returns CDR1 LNHDA and CDR2 SQIVND (reference sequence). The CDR3 spells CATHGTEVFF. The CDR3 nucleotides are TGTGCCACCCACGGCACTGAAGTTTTCTTT. The full variable domain, in which reference TRBV19 and TRBJ1-1 provide the parts outside the CDR3, is DGGITQSPKYLFRKEGQNVTLSCEQNLNHDAMYWYRQDPGQGLRLIYYSQIVNDFQKGDIAEGYSVSREKKESFPLTVTSAQKNPTAFYLCATHGTEVFFGQGTRLTVV.

The rearrangement joins TRBV12-3 or TRBV12-4 to TRBJ2-5; D might be TRBD2 (5 bases). The CDR3 has 16 residues. The V and J ends lost 3 bases and 2 bases respectively, with 16 bases between them. CDR3 residues: CASSFKMSGGQETQYF. DNA of the CDR3: TGTGCCAGCAGTTTTAAGATGAGCGGAGGACAAGAGACCCAGTACTTC.

The chain recombines TRBV20-1 with TRBJ2-7; TRBD1 matches 7 bases. The CDR3 has 13 amino acids. CDR1 is DFQATT and CDR2 is SNEGSKA in the germline V gene (reference sequence). The V and J ends lost 6 bases and 1 base, in that order; junction bases with no gene match: 6. CDR3 sequence (DNA): TGCAGTGCCTCCGGGACAGATTCCTACGAGCAGTACTTC. It codes for CSASGTDSYEQYF.

The chain employs TRBV5-4 and TRBJ2-1; 8 bases fit TRBD2. This CDR3 comprises 16 residues. V was clipped by 0 bases and J by 4 bases; unmatched bases: 6. Germline CDR1 reads SGHNT; CDR2 reads YYREEE (reference sequence). The CDR3 DNA is TGTGCCAGCAGCTTGGGAGCGGGAGTTCGTTACAATGAGCAGTTCTTC. The encoded protein is CASSLGAGVRYNEQFF. Supplemented by reference TRBV5-4 and TRBJ2-1, the full variable domain reads ETGVTQSPTHLIKTRGQQVTLRCSSQSGHNTVSWYQQALGQGPQFIFQYYREEENGRGNFPPRFSGLQFPNYSSELNVNALELDDSALYLCASSLGAGVRYNEQFFGPGTRLTVL.

V and J are TRBV5-4 and TRBJ2-3; 13 bases map to TRBD2. With 0 bases clipped from V and 0 bases from J, the junction kept 4 bases outside the gene matches. Per germline, CDR1 SGHNT and CDR2 YYREEE (reference sequence). The CDR3 extends over 18 amino acids. Here the CDR3 reads CASSLGLAGGISTDTQYF. The DNA of the CDR3 is TGTGCCAGCAGCTTGGGACTAGCGGGAGGTATCAGCACAGATACGCAGTATTTT.

V usage is TRBV3-1 and J usage is TRBJ2-5, with 9 bases lining up with TRBD2. Per the germline V gene, CDR1 is LGHDT and CDR2 is YNNKEL (reference sequence). The length of the CDR3 is 17 residues. V trimming: 4 bases; J trimming: 5 bases; junction bases outside the gene matches: 14. The CDR3 reads CASSRVTSGRTRETQYF. The CDR3 region has the DNA TGTGCCAGCAGCCGAGTAACTAGCGGGCGCACTAGGGAGACCCAGTACTTC.

This clonotype was seen more than once but under ten times. This rearrangement joins TRBV15 to TRBJ2-1; maybe TRBD1 (5 bases). The CDR3 extends over 15 amino acids. The germline V and J ends were trimmed by 2 bases and 4 bases, with 12 bases remaining between them. From germline, CDR1 is LNHNV and CDR2 YYDKDF (reference sequence). CDR3 residues: CATSRQGLWYNEQFF. CDR3 sequence (DNA): TGTGCCACCAGCAGACAGGGCCTGTGGTACAATGAGCAGTTCTTC. Full variable domain (missing parts from reference TRBV15 and TRBJ2-1): DAMVIQNPRYQVTQFGKPVTLSCSQTLNHNVMYWYQQKSSQAPKLLFHYYDKDFNNEADTPDNFQSRRPNTSFCFLDIRSPGLGDTAMYLCATSRQGLWYNEQFFGPGTRLTVL.

The chain joins TRBV6-2 or TRBV6-3 to TRBJ2-5, with D unclear. CDR3 length: 16 amino acids. Germline-derived CDR1 and CDR2 are MNHEY and SVGEGT. V lost 5 bases, J lost 3 bases, and 19 bases lay in between. The CDR3 here is CASSPHNEGTKETQYF. The CDR3 DNA reads as TGTGCCAGCAGTCCTCATAATGAAGGCACAAAAGAGACCCAGTACTTC.

The chain combines TRBV24-1 with TRBJ2-5; D might be TRBD2 (6 bases). The CDR3 loop spans 13 amino acids. V was cut by 1 base and J by 5 bases, with 7 bases left in between. Per the germline V gene, CDR1 is KGHDR and CDR2 is SFDVKD. CDR3 loop: CATSDFGRETQYF. The CDR3 nucleotides are TGTGCCACCAGTGATTTTGGGAGGGAGACCCAGTACTTC.

Notes on this clonotype: This clone may be a read error of a much larger clone one base away. The gene calls are TRBV12-3 or TRBV12-4 and TRBJ1-2, with 7 bases lining up with TRBD1. The CDR3 covers 13 residues. The CDR3 here is CDSSRTGTYGYTF. For the CDR3, the DNA is TGTGACAGCAGTCGGACAGGAACCTATGGCTACACCTTC.

J is TRBJ2-5 and V is TRBV7-3, with D tentatively TRBD2 (6 bases). The V gene lost 2 bases and the J gene lost 5 bases, with 9 bases spanning the gap. CDR3 size: 13 residues. Germline values: CDR1 SGHTA, CDR2 FQGTGA. CDR3 sequence reads: CASSLWRDETQYF. CDR3 DNA: TGTGCCAGCAGCTTATGGCGGGACGAGACCCAGTACTTC. Filled out from reference TRBV7-3 and TRBJ2-5, the complete variable domain reads GAGVSQTPSNKVTEKGKYVELRCDPISGHTALYWYRQSLGQGPEFLIYFQGTGAADDSGLPNDRFFAVRPEGSVSTLKIQRTERGDSAVYLCASSLWRDETQYFGPGTRLLVL.

This clonotype was found a few times. The V and J genes are TRBV12-3 or TRBV12-4 and TRBJ2-2; D gene ambiguous. Trimming took 3 bases from V and 1 from J, leaving 6 bases between them. The CDR3 has 14 amino acids. CDR3 sequence: CASSFPRNTGELFF. The CDR3 DNA sequence: TGTGCCAGCAGTTTCCCGAGGAACACCGGGGAGCTGTTTTTT.

This sequence joins TRBV24-1 and TRBJ2-1; D is unclear. The V end lost 4 bases, the J end lost 8 bases, and 8 bases lay between the germline ends. The germline gives CDR1 KGHDR, CDR2 SFDVKD. The length of the CDR3 is 12 residues. The CDR3 DNA reads TGTGCCACCAGTGACCGGAACTATGAGCAGTTCTTC. The encoded protein is CATSDRNYEQFF.

The chain carries TRBV6-1 and TRBJ2-7; 8 nucleotides line up with TRBD2. CDR1 and CDR2 (germline): MNHNS, SASEGT. The ends lost 1 base at V and 1 base at J; junction bases unmatched: 3. This CDR3 comprises 15 residues. CDR3 residues: CASSEETSGSYEQYF. CDR3 in DNA: TGTGCCAGCAGTGAAGAAACTAGCGGTTCCTACGAGCAGTACTTC.

This clonotype turned up a few times. The J gene is TRBJ2-1, the V gene TRBV5-6; 14 bases are shared with TRBD2. This CDR3 is built from 19 residues. Trimming cost V 5 bases and J 0 bases; bases outside gene matches: 10. Germline lookup yields CDR1 SGHDT and CDR2 YYEEEE. CDR3 nucleotides: TGTGCCAGCAGATCCTCGGGACTAGCGGGAGTAGGCTCCTACAATGAGCAGTTCTTC. This encodes CASRSSGLAGVGSYNEQFF.

There are a few counts of this clonotype. This chain connects TRBV19 to TRBJ1-2; 7 nucleotides line up with TRBD1. V lost 3 bases, J lost 4 bases, and 5 bases stayed unmatched. The CDR3 is 14 residues long. The germline V gene has CDR1 LNHDA and CDR2 SQIVND (reference sequence). CDR3 in amino acids: CASSIRDSVYGYTF. The CDR3 nucleotides are TGTGCCAGTAGTATCCGGGACAGCGTCTATGGCTACACCTTC.

The sample holds a few counts of this clonotype. This rearrangement joins TRBV12-3 or TRBV12-4 to TRBJ1-1; no firm D call. The CDR3 is 14 residues long. V was clipped by 2 bases and J by 3 bases, with 10 bases between them. The CDR3 is CASSLSRQDTEAFF. The CDR3 DNA sequence: TGTGCCAGCAGTTTATCCCGCCAGGACACTGAAGCTTTCTTT.

This rearrangement joins TRBV18 to TRBJ1-1; D unresolved. This CDR3 has 14 amino acids. V gave up 3 bases and J gave up 5 bases, with 13 bases separating them. Germline values: CDR1 KGHSH, CDR2 LQKENI. CDR3 in amino acids: CASSPYPDGTEAFF. The CDR3 DNA is TGTGCCAGCTCACCTTATCCGGATGGGACTGAAGCTTTCTTT.

This clonotype has only a few counts. This chain joins TRBV7-9 and TRBJ1-1; possibly TRBD1 for D (5 bases). Germline CDR1 reads SEHNR; CDR2 reads FQNEAQ (reference sequence). V lost 5 bases and J lost 7, with 8 bases in between. The CDR3 has 11 amino acids. Written as DNA, the CDR3 is TGTGCCAGCAGCCCGGGACTTGAAGCTTTCTTT. Protein sequence: CASSPGLEAFF.

In this sample, this clonotype turned up a few times. The rearrangement links TRBV30 to TRBJ1-1; D uncertain. Germline loops: CDR1 GTSNPN, CDR2 SVGIG (reference sequence). V was clipped by 3 bases and J by 3 bases, with 8 bases between them. This CDR3 is 12 amino acids long. The chain's CDR3 is CAWSAGYTEAFF. CDR3 nucleotides: TGTGCCTGGAGCGCAGGATACACTGAAGCTTTCTTT.

In the case of this clonotype: One base away lies a much larger clone, so this may be a sequencing read error. The chain joins TRBV20-1 to TRBJ1-1, with D possibly matching TRBD1 (6 bases). The CDR3 runs 14 residues. Germline V CDR1 and CDR2: DFQATT, SNEGSKA (reference sequence). The CDR3 is CSAAPGAGNTEPFF. In DNA form, the CDR3 reads TGCAGTGCTGCCCCGGGGGCGGGGAACACTGAACCTTTCTTT.

The J gene is TRBJ1-5, the V gene TRBV15, with no clear D. The V gene lost 0 bases and the J gene lost 9 bases, with 9 bases spanning the gap. CDR1 is LNHNV and CDR2 is YYDKDF in the germline V gene (reference sequence). The CDR3 is 13 amino acids. The CDR3 DNA is TGTGCCACCAGCAGAGATCGGAAGGGGCCCCAGCATTTT. It encodes CATSRDRKGPQHF.

The V and J genes are TRBV27 and TRBJ2-7; no definite D call. Between the trimmed V and J ends, which lost 11 bases and 0 bases, there was a span of 14 bases. This CDR3 contains 13 residues. From germline, CDR1 is MNHEY and CDR2 SMNVEV (reference sequence). CDR3 sequence: CALLEIPSYEQYF. CDR3 coding DNA: TGTGCCCTGCTGGAGATTCCCTCCTACGAGCAGTACTTC.

This chain joins TRBV13 and TRBJ2-1; TRBD2 aligns across 14 bases. CDR3 length equals 19 residues. Looked up from germline, CDR1 is PRHDT and CDR2 is FYEKMQ (reference sequence). Unmatched junction bases numbered 8, after V lost 4 bases and J lost 0 bases. CDR3 DNA sequence: TGTGCCAGCAGCTCTCGGACTAGCGGGGGGCATCGCTCCTACAATGAGCAGTTCTTC. It translates to CASSSRTSGGHRSYNEQFF.

The chain uses TRBV29-1 and TRBJ1-2; tentatively, D is TRBD1 (5 bases). CDR3 size: 15 residues. Germline V lookup: CDR1 SQVTM, CDR2 ANQGSEA. The V and J ends lost 0 bases and 8 bases respectively, with 19 bases between them. In nucleotides, the CDR3 is TGCAGCGTTGAAGATTGGGTTGGGGCACGGAAAGGCTACACCTTC. It translates to CSVEDWVGARKGYTF. The full variable domain, in which reference TRBV29-1 and TRBJ1-2 provide the parts outside the CDR3, is SAVISQKPSRDICQRGTSLTIQCQVDSQVTMMFWYRQQPGQSLTLIATANQGSEATYESGFVIDKFPISRPNLTFSTLTVSNMSPEDSSIYLCSVEDWVGARKGYTFGSGTRLTVV.

This clonotype was detected a few times. This chain joins TRBV7-9 and TRBJ1-2; D unclear. V gave up 2 bases and J gave up 1 base, with 14 bases separating them. Germline V lookup: CDR1 SEHNR, CDR2 FQNEAQ (reference sequence). CDR3 size: 16 residues. CDR3 sequence: CASSLTRAGLNYGYTF. The CDR3 DNA is TGTGCCAGCAGCTTAACCCGCGCAGGACTTAACTATGGCTACACCTTC.

V gene TRBV29-1 combines with J gene TRBJ1-1; D unresolved. Trimming took 4 bases from V and 1 from J, leaving 13 bases between them. Germline V gene sequence: CDR1 SQVTM, CDR2 ANQGSEA. The CDR3 totals 14 residues. The CDR3 DNA is TGCAGCGTTGTAAATTTAGGGAAGAACACTGAAGCTTTCTTT. Amino acids: CSVVNLGKNTEAFF.

A few counts support this clonotype. This chain connects TRBV5-5 to TRBJ1-1; D is undetermined. The CDR3 consists of 14 residues. V lost 6 bases, J lost 7 bases, and 19 bases lay in between. CDR1 is SGHKS, CDR2 YYEKEE, per germline (reference sequence). CDR3 amino acids: CASTLTSSTDEAFF. CDR3 in DNA: TGTGCCAGCACCCTGACGTCGTCGACGGATGAAGCTTTCTTT.